This T cell receptor beta chain derives from a study of PD-1 blockade in classical Hodgkin lymphoma. As to time point: newly diagnosed, previously untreated cHL patient sample. Researchers used magnetic negative selection to pull out pure CD4+ T cells from thawed PBMCs. Researchers used newly diagnosed, untreated classical Hodgkin lymphoma PBMCs for comparison. Findings and caveats of the study: Newly diagnosed patients reportedly had lower baseline TCR diversity than healthy donors. The origin of the repertoire differences remains undefined, with disease activity or prior therapy as possible causes.

Trimming stripped 3 bases from V and 4 bases from J, with 6 bases between. CDR3 length: 12 residues. Germline CDR1 is MDHEN and CDR2 is SYDVKM. Data came from immunoSEQ multiplex PCR; TCRdb stores just in-frame clones and leaves some out. The table has roughly 3,400 clones, about four fifths seen once. As regards this clone: Its antigen is unknown.

Input material: CD4+ T cells from blood. This rearrangement joins TRBV28 to TRBJ1-2; D gene unclear. This TCR was sampled from a human donor with classical Hodgkin lymphoma. CDR3 nucleotides: TGTGCCAGCAGTTTTCGAGGCTATGGCTACACCTTC. Amino acid sequence: CASSFRGYGYTF.